This TCR beta chain was recorded in a study of blood T cell repertoires in COVID-19. One Seattle source followed patients from active infection through their disease course. Method: immunoSEQ multiplex PCR; TCRdb's copy keeps in-frame clones and lacks some. Here the sample spans 300,000 to 400,000 clones, roughly 87% being singletons. The sequenced material came from peripheral blood. The source of this sequence is a man aged 25-45 years with COVID-19, enrolled during active disease.

The CDR3 sequence is CASRTYSYNEQFF. CDR3 coding DNA: TGTGCCAGTAGGACTTACTCCTACAATGAGCAGTTCTTC. The chain joins TRBV27 to TRBJ2-1, with D possibly matching TRBD2 (5 bases). Germline V gives CDR1 MNHEY, CDR2 SMNVEV (reference sequence). The V end was cut by 9 bases, the J end by 0 bases, with 9 bases between. The CDR3 has 13 residues.